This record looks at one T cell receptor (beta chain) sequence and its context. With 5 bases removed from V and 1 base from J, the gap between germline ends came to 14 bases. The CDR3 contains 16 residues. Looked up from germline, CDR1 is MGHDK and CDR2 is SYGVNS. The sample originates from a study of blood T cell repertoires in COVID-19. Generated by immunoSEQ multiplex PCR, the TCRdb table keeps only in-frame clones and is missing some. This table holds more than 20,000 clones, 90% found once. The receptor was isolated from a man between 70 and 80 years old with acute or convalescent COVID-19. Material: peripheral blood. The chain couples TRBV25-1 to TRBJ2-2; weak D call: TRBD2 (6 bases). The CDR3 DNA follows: TGTGCCAGCAGTAATCCTTTGCGGGGGAACACCGGGGAGCTGTTTTTT. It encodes CASSNPLRGNTGELFF.